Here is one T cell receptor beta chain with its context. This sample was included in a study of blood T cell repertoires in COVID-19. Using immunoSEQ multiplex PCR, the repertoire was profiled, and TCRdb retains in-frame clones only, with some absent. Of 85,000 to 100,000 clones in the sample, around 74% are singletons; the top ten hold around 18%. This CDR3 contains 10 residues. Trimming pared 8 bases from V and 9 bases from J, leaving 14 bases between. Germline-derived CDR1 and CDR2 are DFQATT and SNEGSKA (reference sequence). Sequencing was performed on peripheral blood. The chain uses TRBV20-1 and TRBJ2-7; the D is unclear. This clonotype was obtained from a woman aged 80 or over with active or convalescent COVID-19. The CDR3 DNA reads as TGCAGTACTGTGGGCGACCGGCAGTACTTC. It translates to CSTVGDRQYF.